The entry below describes one T cell receptor (beta chain). This clone came up a few times. This clone's antigen is unknown. Base qualities are not provided; no much larger clone lies one nucleotide away. Explained via the paper, the time point label denotes: sample from adult after SARS-CoV-2 infection, after symptom onset. Two convalescent COVID-19 patients, sampled after symptom onset from adults with prior SARS-CoV-2 infection, were also TCR-sequenced for comparison. This sample is part of a study of T cell responses to AZD1222 COVID-19 vaccine (TCRdb year 2021). Context from the whole study: TCR sequencing covered roughly 230 trial participants: nearly 210 given two doses of AZD1222 and 26 given two doses of MenACWY control vaccine. Trial participants were enrolled by age into 18-55, 56-69 and 70-plus year subgroups, with around 150, 28 and 57 TCR-sequenced participants respectively. Results and caveats for the whole study, not just this receptor: Vaccine-associated CD4 TCRs spanned the whole spike protein, with dominant responses in regions 160-218 and 743-854. The 56-69-year group was small, and its depth increase did not reach significance, likely because of low power. Participants were mostly white British, with more females than males. The authors suggested clonal diversity may have been underestimated. Spike-specific TCR breadth and depth rose significantly after two AZD1222 doses compared with day 0 and with MenACWY recipients. Only six AZD1222 recipients were SARS-CoV-2 seropositive at baseline, limiting conclusions about previously exposed vaccinees. Nearly half of unique spike-specific TCRs reportedly recognized epitopes outside regions mutated in the B.1.351 and B.1.1.7 variants. Because no day 14 peak-response samples were available, the repertoires could be characterized only after the peak T cell response.

The CDR3 regions of human TCRbeta chains were analyzed by immunosequencing. Concerning the study's data processing: Repertoire TCRs were checked for matches against a reference library of SARS-CoV-2-specific TCRs that had been generated using the MIRA antigen-specificity platform. Breadth was defined as the fraction of unique TCRs that were SARS-CoV-2-associated, and depth was defined as the fraction of total T cells that were SARS-CoV-2-associated. Using the MIRA data, every spike-specific TCR was mapped to the spike region that the TCR reacted to and assigned to either a CD4 or a CD8 class. Log10-transformed breadth and depth values were compared by one-way ANOVA with Sidak's multiple comparisons tests. TCRdb retrieved this table from immuneACCESS and kept in-frame rearrangements only. Not all clones are present; in checked studies, unresolved V genes account for under half, and no reason is known for the remainder. That table supplies the V and J calls and clone size; D and trimming were determined from the DNA. Here the sample has roughly 140,000 clones; approximately 93% occur a single time. The ten biggest clones cover less than 15% of the sample.

This sequence originates from an adult who had recovered from COVID-19. Sample: peripheral blood, taken after recovery from COVID-19.

The CDR3 is CASSPDRANYGYTF. In nucleotides, the sequence is TGTGCCAGCAGCCCGGACAGGGCTAACTATGGCTACACCTTC. In this chain, TRBV4-2 is recombined with TRBJ1-2; the junction holds 8 bases that match TRBD1. Trimming takes 4 bases off V and 0 bases off J; junction bases not matched to a gene: 1. The CDR3 has 14 amino acids, counting the end cysteine and phenylalanine. Just CDR3 DNA is preserved here, 42 bases in frame from base 1. Based on the germline V gene, the CDR1 and CDR2 sequences are LGHNA and YNFKEQ.